Shown below are 5 T cell receptor beta chains from a single sample sequenced in a study of molecular identifiers for immune sequencing clone quantification. TCRdb re-called the PCR reads with MiXCR, one entry per CDR3 protein. The sample yields 60,000 to 75,000 distinct CDR3 sequences, 15% to 20% seen once. The source material was naive CD8+ T cells from blood, with Jurkat cell RNA spiked in. The sample's subset: FACS-sorted CD8+CD4-CCR7+CD45RA+ naive T cells. These receptors came from a human donor in good health. Some libraries in this study had Jurkat cell RNA spiked in.

This clonotype appeared many times. CDR3: CASGTLETQYF. The DNA for the CDR3 is TGTGCCAGCGGTACTTTGGAGACCCAGTACTTC. This chain links TRBV11-2 with TRBJ2-5; D uncertain. Germline CDR1 is SGHAT and CDR2 is FQNNGV. Trimming removed 8 bases from V and 5 bases from J, with 9 bases in between. The CDR3 runs 11 residues.

The CDR3 region is CASSHPGQGYNEQFF. CDR3 nucleotide sequence: TGTGCCAGCAGCCACCCGGGACAGGGGTACAATGAGCAGTTCTTC. The V gene is TRBV6-2 or TRBV6-3, the J gene TRBJ2-1, with 10 bases identical to TRBD1. This CDR3 contains 15 residues. J gave up 4 bases and V 6 bases, and 6 bases lay outside the gene matches. Germline V gene sequence: CDR1 MNHEY, CDR2 SVGEGT.

The rearrangement links TRBV2 to TRBJ1-1; D is perhaps TRBD1 (6 bases). CDR1 is SNHLY, CDR2 FYNNEI, per germline. The CDR3 has 16 amino acids. Trimming stripped 2 bases from V and 9 bases from J, with 22 bases between. The DNA of the CDR3 is TGTGCCAGCAGTGAAACCCTGGACAGCGCCCAAGGTCAAGCTTTCTTT. Protein product: CASSETLDSAQGQAFF.

This clonotype has ten or more counts. The genes are TRBV13 and TRBJ2-7; D remains unclear. Germline CDR1 PRHDT, CDR2 FYEKMQ (reference sequence). CDR3 length: 13 residues. V lost 8 bases and J 3 bases, leaving 14 bases between the germline ends. The CDR3 bases are TGTGCCAGCTCCCAAAGCCCCCACTACGAGCAGTACTTC. Amino acids: CASSQSPHYEQYF.

This clonotype was picked up many times. This chain connects TRBV7-2 to TRBJ2-3; 9 bases align to TRBD1. This CDR3 region has 11 residues. Germline CDR1 SGHTA, CDR2 FQGNSA. With V trimmed by 4 bases and J by 11 bases, 1 base remained unmatched. The CDR3 loop reads CASSSGQGQYF. CDR3 coding DNA: TGTGCCAGCAGCTCGGGACAGGGGCAGTATTTT.